This entry lists 28 T cell receptor beta chains sequenced from one sample in a study of identical twins. From the 5' RACE reads, TCRdb called clonotypes with MiXCR, one entry per CDR3 protein. The sample consists of 1.5 million to 2 million distinct CDR3 sequences, less than 35% of them appearing once. The sequenced material came from cord blood. The receptors derive from a newborn girl in good health.

CDR3 protein: CASKGQGDGEQYF. CDR3 coding DNA: TGTGCCAGTAAGGGCCAGGGCGACGGCGAGCAGTACTTC. This chain joins TRBV19 and TRBJ2-7; D possibly corresponds to TRBD1 (5 bases). Germline V gives CDR1 LNHDA, CDR2 SQIVND (reference sequence). This CDR3 is 13 amino acids long. The V end lost 7 bases, the J end lost 6 bases, and 16 bases lay between the germline ends.

This chain joins TRBV20-1 and TRBJ1-5, with D maybe TRBD1 (6 bases). The germline V and J ends were trimmed by 3 bases and 4 bases, with 22 bases remaining between them. The germline V gene has CDR1 DFQATT and CDR2 SNEGSKA (reference sequence). The CDR3 loop spans 17 amino acids. This chain's CDR3 is CSARVTGSRGSNQPQHF. The CDR3 nucleotides read TGCAGTGCTAGGGTCACAGGGTCCCGCGGGTCAAATCAGCCCCAGCATTTT.

The rearrangement uses TRBV2 and TRBJ1-2; D might be TRBD1 (6 bases). From germline, CDR1 is SNHLY and CDR2 FYNNEI. V was trimmed by 0 bases and J by 0 bases, leaving 20 bases between them. The CDR3 is 19 residues long. CDR3 sequence (DNA): TGTGCCAGCAGTGAAGCGCTTTGGGGCAGGGGCTCAGCTAACTATGGCTACACCTTC. Amino acid sequence: CASSEALWGRGSANYGYTF.

V is TRBV27 and J is TRBJ1-2; 7 bases align to TRBD1. V shed 6 bases, J shed 7 bases, and the junction held 11 bases outside the gene matches. The CDR3 runs 14 residues. Germline V gene sequence: CDR1 MNHEY, CDR2 SMNVEV (reference sequence). The chain's CDR3 is CASRERQGASGYTF. CDR3 in DNA: TGTGCCAGCAGAGAAAGACAGGGTGCGAGTGGCTACACCTTC.

In its sample, this clonotype was seen a few times. Here the CDR3 DNA reads TGCAGTGCTCCCGCTCCCGGGGGCTACGAGCAGTACTTC. Translating it yields CSAPAPGGYEQYF. The rearrangement links TRBV20-1 to TRBJ2-7, with D possibly being TRBD2 (6 bases). The germline CDR1 and CDR2 sequences are DFQATT and SNEGSKA (reference sequence). The CDR3 is 13 amino acids. Deletions cut 5 bases from V and 3 bases from J, with 14 bases between.

This chain joins TRBV6-1 and TRBJ2-7; D not resolved. The CDR3 extends over 14 amino acids. V lost 3 bases to trimming and J lost 0 bases, with 9 bases between them. Germline V gene lookup returns CDR1 MNHNS and CDR2 SASEGT. The CDR3 region has the DNA TGTGCCAGCAGTGAGCAGTGGACCTCCTACGAGCAGTACTTC. Amino acids: CASSEQWTSYEQYF.

This clonotype came up a few times. This rearrangement joins TRBV5-1 to TRBJ2-3; TRBD2 aligns across 10 bases. The V and J ends lost 5 bases and 2 bases, in that order; junction bases with no gene match: 8. The CDR3 spans 16 residues. CDR1 is SGHRS and CDR2 is YFSETQ in the germline V gene. DNA for the CDR3: TGCGCCAGCAGGCACGAGGGACTAGCGACCACAGATACGCAGTATTTT. It encodes CASRHEGLATTDTQYF. Drawing the rest from reference TRBV5-1 and TRBJ2-3, the complete variable domain is KAGVTQTPRYLIKTRGQQVTLSCSPISGHRSVSWYQQTPGQGLQFLFEYFSETQRNKGNFPGRFSGRQFSNSRSEMNVSTLELGDSALYLCASRHEGLATTDTQYFGPGTRLTVL.

This clonotype was counted between two and nine times. The chain recombines TRBV11-2 with TRBJ2-7; D may be TRBD2 (6 bases). This CDR3 spans 15 amino acids. CDR1 and CDR2 from the germline V gene are SGHAT and FQNNGV. V shed 0 bases and J shed 3 bases, with 12 bases lying between them. Written as DNA, the CDR3 is TGTGCCAGCAGCTTAGATCCGGGACTCCACTACGAGCAGTACTTC. Translating gives CASSLDPGLHYEQYF.

The rearrangement joins TRBV21-1 to TRBJ1-5; TRBD1 is taken as the D call from the table, unchecked against the DNA. TRBV21-1 is listed as a pseudogene. This CDR3 is 20 amino acids long. The CDR3: CASGKEGGEPGGRGNQPQHF. DNA for the CDR3: TGTGCCAGCGGCAAAGAGGGGGGGGAGCCAGGGGGTCGAGGCAATCAGCCCCAGCATTTT.

V is TRBV5-1 and J is TRBJ2-5, with TRBD1 identical over 9 bases. Trimming at V came to 3 bases and at J to 1 base, leaving 4 bases not matched to a gene. The CDR3 covers 15 residues. Germline V gene lookup returns CDR1 SGHRS and CDR2 YFSETQ. CDR3 sequence reads: CASSWGDRAQETQYF. CDR3 nucleotides: TGCGCCAGCAGCTGGGGGGACAGGGCCCAAGAGACCCAGTACTTC.

DNA of the CDR3: TGCGCCACTTCCGGGGGGAGCACTGAAGCTTTCTTT. It is translated as CATSGGSTEAFF. The V and J genes are TRBV10-2 and TRBJ1-1, with D tentatively TRBD1 (5 bases). The CDR3 runs to 12 residues. The V end was cut by 10 bases, the J end by 4 bases, with 13 bases between. Germline lookup yields CDR1 WSHSY and CDR2 SAAADI.

The chain combines TRBV29-1 with TRBJ2-1, with D possibly being TRBD2 (5 bases). The CDR3 runs 14 residues. V was trimmed by 1 base and J by 5 bases, leaving 12 bases between them. CDR1 and CDR2 from the germline V gene are SQVTM and ANQGSEA. The DNA of the CDR3 is TGCAGCGTTGAAGGTGGGAGCAAAAACAATGAGCAGTTCTTC. Translated, it gives CSVEGGSKNNEQFF.

The rearrangement uses TRBV4-1 and TRBJ2-1; 9 bases line up with TRBD2. The CDR3 runs to 15 residues. V trimming: 0 bases; J trimming: 8 bases; junction bases outside the gene matches: 5. In germline, CDR1 is MGHRA, CDR2 YSYEKL. The CDR3 loop is CASSQEWLAGHEQFF. Written as DNA, the CDR3 is TGCGCCAGCAGCCAAGAATGGCTAGCGGGACATGAGCAGTTCTTC.

This clonotype was picked up a small number of times. The gene calls are TRBV28 and TRBJ2-7; 14 nucleotides agree with TRBD2. V was clipped by 3 bases and J by 5 bases; unmatched bases: 9. This CDR3 region has 17 residues. CDR1 is MDHEN, CDR2 SYDVKM, per germline. The CDR3 coding sequence is TGTGCCAGCAGTTTTCCCGGGACTAGCGGGGGAACCCACGAGCAGTACTTC. Protein: CASSFPGTSGGTHEQYF.

This CDR3 reads CSLSKDSGSYNEQFF. Here the CDR3 DNA reads TGCAGTCTATCAAAAGATAGCGGCTCCTACAATGAGCAGTTCTTC. The V and J genes are TRBV20-1 and TRBJ2-1; TRBD2 is a possible D gene (6 bases). There are 15 residues in the CDR3. Looked up from germline, CDR1 is DFQATT and CDR2 is SNEGSKA (reference sequence). V gave up 8 bases and J gave up 0 bases, with 17 bases separating them.

The table lists this clonotype with a few counts. This chain links TRBV9 with TRBJ2-3; 7 positions agree with TRBD2. Germline assignment: CDR1 SGDLS and CDR2 YYNGEE. The junction had 19 bases not matched to a gene; V was cut back by 2 bases and J by 4 bases. The CDR3 length is 19 residues. The CDR3 DNA follows: TGTGCCAGCAGCGTCATGGGCGGGAGCAAAGGGAGTAATCCAGATACGCAGTATTTT. It encodes CASSVMGGSKGSNPDTQYF. The complete variable domain, with remaining parts taken from reference TRBV9 and TRBJ2-3, reads DSGVTQTPKHLITATGQRVTLRCSPRSGDLSVYWYQQSLDQGLQFLIQYYNGEERAKGNILERFSAQQFPDLHSELNLSSLELGDSALYFCASSVMGGSKGSNPDTQYFGPGTRLTVL.

This clonotype has ten or more counts. A much larger clone differs by one base, so this may be a read error. The rearrangement links TRBV3-1 to TRBJ2-6; D unclear. Trimming cost V 6 bases and J 1 base, with 1 base left between them. CDR1 and CDR2 (germline): LGHDT, YNNKEL (reference sequence). The CDR3 totals 12 residues. The CDR3 spells CASRSGANVLTF. For the CDR3, the DNA is TGTGCCAGCAGGTCTGGGGCCAACGTCCTGACTTTC.

This clonotype was detected a few times. V is TRBV5-1 and J is TRBJ2-3; D gene unclear. The CDR3 spans 12 residues. The germline CDR1 and CDR2 sequences are SGHRS and YFSETQ. V lost 5 bases and J lost 2, with 6 bases in between. CDR3 nucleotides: TGCGCCAGCAGGTACACCACAGATACGCAGTATTTT. It translates to CASRYTTDTQYF.

The chain uses TRBV28 and TRBJ2-7; D is possibly TRBD2 (5 bases). CDR3 length equals 13 residues. The germline CDR1 and CDR2 sequences are MDHEN and SYDVKM. With 6 bases removed from V and 7 bases from J, the gap between germline ends came to 16 bases. The CDR3 DNA reads as TGTGCCAGCAGAGCGGACTCCTACAATGAGCAGTACTTC. Protein product: CASRADSYNEQYF.

This clonotype was seen only a few times. The chain links TRBV18 to TRBJ1-6; tentatively, D is TRBD1 (6 bases). V was pared by 3 bases and J by 6 bases, with 12 bases between. CDR3 length: 15 amino acids. CDR1 is KGHSH, CDR2 LQKENI, per germline. The CDR3 sequence is CASSPGVRGNSPLHF. The CDR3, as DNA: TGTGCCAGCTCACCGGGGGTCAGGGGTAATTCACCCCTCCACTTT.

There are a few counts of this clonotype. The V gene is TRBV3-1, the J gene TRBJ2-4; D is perhaps TRBD1 (6 bases). Trimming pared 0 bases from V and 5 bases from J, leaving 17 bases between. The CDR3 consists of 17 residues. CDR1 is LGHDT, CDR2 YNNKEL, per germline (reference sequence). CDR3 amino acids: CASSQEVVWGPQNIQYF. The CDR3 DNA is TGTGCCAGCAGCCAAGAGGTCGTATGGGGGCCCCAAAACATTCAGTACTTC.

The chain has TRBV7-2 and TRBJ2-7; D is undetermined. The CDR3 is made up of 15 amino acids. Trimming removed 0 bases at V and 1 base at J, with 10 bases between. Germline lookup yields CDR1 SGHTA and CDR2 FQGNSA. CDR3: CASSLAILVSYEQYF. The DNA of the CDR3 is TGTGCCAGCAGCTTAGCCATCTTGGTTTCCTACGAGCAGTACTTC.

The chain employs TRBV25-1 and TRBJ1-3; D gene unclear. This CDR3 spans 13 amino acids. V was pared by 4 bases and J by 4 bases, with 8 bases between. The germline CDR1 and CDR2 sequences are MGHDK and SYGVNS. The CDR3 sequence is CASSAARGNTIYF. The CDR3 DNA reads as TGTGCCAGCAGTGCCGCGCGCGGAAACACCATATATTTT.

This clonotype was picked up a small number of times. The genes are TRBV7-2 and TRBJ2-7; 13 nucleotides agree with TRBD2. Germline values: CDR1 SGHTA, CDR2 FQGNSA. Losses at the gene ends were 5 bases for V and 0 bases for J; bases not matched to a gene: 7. The CDR3 extends over 17 amino acids. For the CDR3, the DNA is TGTGCCAGCAGCAAAAGGACTAGCGGGAGTAGCTCCTACGAGCAGTACTTC. Amino acid sequence: CASSKRTSGSSSYEQYF.

The chain uses TRBV20-1 and TRBJ2-1; 15 bases are shared with TRBD2. Trimming at V came to 6 bases and at J to 3 bases, leaving 6 bases not matched to a gene. Germline V gives CDR1 DFQATT, CDR2 SNEGSKA (reference sequence). The CDR3 extends over 16 amino acids. The CDR3 nucleotides read TGCAGTGCGCCGGGACTAGCGGGGGGTCACTACAATGAGCAGTTCTTC. It is translated as CSAPGLAGGHYNEQFF.

The chain is built from TRBV20-1 and TRBJ2-7, with a possible D match to TRBD2 (6 bases). This CDR3 is built from 14 residues. The V and J ends lost 6 bases and 4 bases respectively, with 19 bases between them. Germline V gene lookup returns CDR1 DFQATT and CDR2 SNEGSKA (reference sequence). This CDR3 reads CSARPGLPAYEQYF. The CDR3 DNA follows: TGCAGTGCCCGACCGGGACTCCCGGCTTACGAGCAGTACTTC.

The V and J genes are TRBV11-2 and TRBJ2-3, with TRBD1 matching over 9 bases. The junction had 15 bases not matched to a gene; V was cut back by 5 bases and J by 3 bases. The germline V gene encodes CDR1 SGHAT and CDR2 FQNNGV. The CDR3 is 18 residues long. Here the CDR3 reads CASSPITRTGARTDTQYF. CDR3 coding DNA: TGTGCCAGCAGCCCGATAACGCGGACAGGGGCCCGGACAGATACGCAGTATTTT.

Ten or more counts support this clonotype. The chain has TRBV29-1 and TRBJ2-7, with 7 bases matching TRBD2. The V segment lost 5 bases and the J segment 2 bases; nucleotides outside the gene matches: 6. There are 13 residues in the CDR3. The germline V gene encodes CDR1 SQVTM and CDR2 ANQGSEA. CDR3 sequence reads: CSVRLAKTYEQYF. CDR3 nucleotides: TGCAGCGTTCGACTAGCTAAAACCTACGAGCAGTACTTC.